The T cell receptor (beta chain) described here comes from a study of blood T cell repertoires in COVID-19. Study details: Samples representing acute and convalescent COVID-19 were sourced from the United States, Italy and Spain.

CDR1 SNHLY and CDR2 FYNNEI come from the germline V gene. Trimming at V came to 6 bases and at J to 4 bases, leaving 12 bases not matched to a gene. The CDR3 is made up of 15 amino acids. Source study methods: Amplified reference gene primers provided the basis for estimating nucleated cell counts. Produced via immunoSEQ multiplex PCR; TCRdb's table is partial and in-frame only. V and J calls and clone size follow that table, whereas D and trimming were derived from the DNA. The data show 45,000 to 60,000 clones, 90% to 95% seen once. What was sequenced was peripheral blood. The chain couples TRBV2 to TRBJ2-7; 7 nucleotides line up with TRBD1. The receptor was isolated from a man aged 45 to 65 with acute or convalescent COVID-19. The CDR3, as DNA: TGTGCCAGCAGCCCGACCAGGGGGACGGGGTACGAGCAGTACTTC. Its protein product is CASSPTRGTGYEQYF.